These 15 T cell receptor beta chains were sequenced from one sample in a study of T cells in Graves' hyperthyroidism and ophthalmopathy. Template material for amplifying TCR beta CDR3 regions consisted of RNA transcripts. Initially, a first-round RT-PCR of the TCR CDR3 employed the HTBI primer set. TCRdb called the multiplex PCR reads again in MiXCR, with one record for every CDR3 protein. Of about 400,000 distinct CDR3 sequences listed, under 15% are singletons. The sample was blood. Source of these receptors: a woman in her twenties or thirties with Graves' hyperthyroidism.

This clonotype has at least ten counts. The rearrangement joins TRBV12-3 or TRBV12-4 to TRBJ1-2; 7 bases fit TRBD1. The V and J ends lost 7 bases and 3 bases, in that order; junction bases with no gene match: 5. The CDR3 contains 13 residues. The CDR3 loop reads CASNGQAHYGYTF. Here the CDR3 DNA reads TGTGCCAGCAACGGACAGGCGCACTATGGCTACACCTTC.

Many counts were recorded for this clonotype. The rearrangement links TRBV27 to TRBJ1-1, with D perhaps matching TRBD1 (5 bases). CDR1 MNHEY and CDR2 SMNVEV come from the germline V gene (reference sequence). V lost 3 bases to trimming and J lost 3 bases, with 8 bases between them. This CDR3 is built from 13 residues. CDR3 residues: CASSFLTDTEAFF. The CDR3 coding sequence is TGTGCCAGCAGTTTTTTGACAGACACTGAAGCTTTCTTT.

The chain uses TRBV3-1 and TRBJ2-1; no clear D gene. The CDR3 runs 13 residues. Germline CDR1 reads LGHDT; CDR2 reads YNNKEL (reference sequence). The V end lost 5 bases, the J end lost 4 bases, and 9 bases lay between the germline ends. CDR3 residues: CASSYDRYNEQFF. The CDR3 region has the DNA TGTGCCAGCAGCTACGACCGTTACAATGAGCAGTTCTTC.

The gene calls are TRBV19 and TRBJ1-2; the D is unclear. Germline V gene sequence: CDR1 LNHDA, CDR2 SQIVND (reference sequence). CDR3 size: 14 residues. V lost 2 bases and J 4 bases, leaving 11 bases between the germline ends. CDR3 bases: TGTGCCAGTAGTATAAGTGTGCGGTTCTATGGCTACACCTTC. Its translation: CASSISVRFYGYTF.

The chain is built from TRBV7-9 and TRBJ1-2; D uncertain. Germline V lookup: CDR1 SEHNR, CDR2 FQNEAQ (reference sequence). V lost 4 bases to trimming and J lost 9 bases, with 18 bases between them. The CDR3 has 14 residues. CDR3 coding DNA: TGTGCCAGCAGCTCTACCGGGGTTGGGGATAGCTACACCTTC. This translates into CASSSTGVGDSYTF.

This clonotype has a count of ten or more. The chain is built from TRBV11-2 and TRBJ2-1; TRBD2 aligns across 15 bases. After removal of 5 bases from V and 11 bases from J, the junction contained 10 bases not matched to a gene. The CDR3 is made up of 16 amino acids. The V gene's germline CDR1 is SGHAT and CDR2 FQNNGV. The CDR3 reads CASSPRTSGRGGQQFF. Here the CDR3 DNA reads TGTGCCAGCAGCCCTCGGACTAGCGGGAGGGGGGGCCAGCAGTTCTTC.

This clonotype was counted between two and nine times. CDR3 protein: CATSDLSVRQGVNTGELFF. The CDR3 nucleotides read TGTGCCACCAGTGATTTGTCAGTGCGACAGGGGGTTAACACCGGGGAGCTGTTTTTT. The gene calls are TRBV24-1 and TRBJ2-2, with 9 bases that match TRBD1. The CDR3 has 19 residues. Germline loops: CDR1 KGHDR, CDR2 SFDVKD. J lost 2 bases, V lost 0 bases, and 9 bases had no gene match.

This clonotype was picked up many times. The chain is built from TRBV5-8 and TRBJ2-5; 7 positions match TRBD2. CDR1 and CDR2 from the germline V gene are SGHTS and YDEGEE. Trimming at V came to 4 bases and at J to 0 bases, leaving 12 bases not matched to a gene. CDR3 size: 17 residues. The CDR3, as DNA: TGTGCCAGCAGCCCGACCTGGGCTAGCGGATACCAAGAGACCCAGTACTTC. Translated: CASSPTWASGYQETQYF.

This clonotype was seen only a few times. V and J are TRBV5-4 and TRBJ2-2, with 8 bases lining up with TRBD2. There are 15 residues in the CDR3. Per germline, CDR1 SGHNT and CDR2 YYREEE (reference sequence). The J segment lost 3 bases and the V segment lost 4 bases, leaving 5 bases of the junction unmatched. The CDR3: CASSLTSGHTGELFF. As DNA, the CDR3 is TGTGCCAGCAGCCTTACTAGCGGACACACCGGGGAGCTGTTTTTT. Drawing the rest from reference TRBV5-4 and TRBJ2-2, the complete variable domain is ETGVTQSPTHLIKTRGQQVTLRCSSQSGHNTVSWYQQALGQGPQFIFQYYREEENGRGNFPPRFSGLQFPNYSSELNVNALELDDSALYLCASSLTSGHTGELFFGEGSRLTVL.

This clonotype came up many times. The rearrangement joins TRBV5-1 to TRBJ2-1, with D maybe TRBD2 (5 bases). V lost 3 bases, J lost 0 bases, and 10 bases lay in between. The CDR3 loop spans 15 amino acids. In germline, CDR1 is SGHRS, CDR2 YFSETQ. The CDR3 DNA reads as TGCGCCAGCAGCTACGGGGTTAGCTCCTACAATGAGCAGTTCTTC. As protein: CASSYGVSSYNEQFF. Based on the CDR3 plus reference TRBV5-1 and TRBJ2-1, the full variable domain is KAGVTQTPRYLIKTRGQQVTLSCSPISGHRSVSWYQQTPGQGLQFLFEYFSETQRNKGNFPGRFSGRQFSNSRSEMNVSTLELGDSALYLCASSYGVSSYNEQFFGPGTRLTVL.

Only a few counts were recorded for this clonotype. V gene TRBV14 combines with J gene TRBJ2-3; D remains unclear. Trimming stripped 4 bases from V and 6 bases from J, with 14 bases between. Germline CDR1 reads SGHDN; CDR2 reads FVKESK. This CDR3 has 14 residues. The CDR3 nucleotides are TGTGCCAGCAGCCGTCTTGGGTTAGTGGATACGCAGTATTTT. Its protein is CASSRLGLVDTQYF.

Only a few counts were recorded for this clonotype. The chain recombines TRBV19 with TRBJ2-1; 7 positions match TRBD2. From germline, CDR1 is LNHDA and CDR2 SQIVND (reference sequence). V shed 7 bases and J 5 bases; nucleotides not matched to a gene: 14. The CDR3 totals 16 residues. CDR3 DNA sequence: TGTGCCAGTACCTCGGTGGGAGCGGGAATAGACAATGAGCAGTTCTTC. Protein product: CASTSVGAGIDNEQFF.

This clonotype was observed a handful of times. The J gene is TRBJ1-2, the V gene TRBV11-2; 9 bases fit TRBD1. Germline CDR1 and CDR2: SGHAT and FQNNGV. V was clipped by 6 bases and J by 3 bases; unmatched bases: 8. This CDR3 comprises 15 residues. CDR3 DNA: TGTGCCAGCAGACGTCCGGGACAGGGAGACTATGGCTACACCTTC. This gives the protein CASRRPGQGDYGYTF.

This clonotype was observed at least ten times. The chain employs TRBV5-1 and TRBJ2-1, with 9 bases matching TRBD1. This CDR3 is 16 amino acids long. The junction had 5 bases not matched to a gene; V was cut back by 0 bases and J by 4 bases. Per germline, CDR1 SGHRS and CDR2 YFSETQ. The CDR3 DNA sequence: TGCGCCAGCAGCTTGGTACCCGGACAGGGGTACAATGAGCAGTTCTTC. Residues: CASSLVPGQGYNEQFF.

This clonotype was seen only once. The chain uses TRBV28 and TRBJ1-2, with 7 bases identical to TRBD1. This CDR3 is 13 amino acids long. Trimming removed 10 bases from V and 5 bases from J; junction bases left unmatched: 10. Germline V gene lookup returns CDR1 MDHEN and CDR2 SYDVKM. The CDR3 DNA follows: TGTGCCACAGCCAACAGGGGCGTATATGGCTACACCTTC. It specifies CATANRGVYGYTF.